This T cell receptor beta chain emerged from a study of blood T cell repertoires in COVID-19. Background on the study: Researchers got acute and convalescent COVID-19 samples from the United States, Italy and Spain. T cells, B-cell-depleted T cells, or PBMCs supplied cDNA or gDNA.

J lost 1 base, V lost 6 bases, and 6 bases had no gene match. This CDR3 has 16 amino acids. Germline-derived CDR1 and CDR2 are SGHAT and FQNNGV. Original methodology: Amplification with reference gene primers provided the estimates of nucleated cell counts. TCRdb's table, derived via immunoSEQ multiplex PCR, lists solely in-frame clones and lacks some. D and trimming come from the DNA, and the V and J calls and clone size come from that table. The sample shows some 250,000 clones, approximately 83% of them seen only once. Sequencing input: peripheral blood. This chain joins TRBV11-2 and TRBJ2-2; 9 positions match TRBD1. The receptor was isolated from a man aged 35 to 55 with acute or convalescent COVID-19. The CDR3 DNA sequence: TGTGCCAGCAGACATTACAGGGGGCTGAACACCGGGGAGCTGTTTTTT. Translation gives CASRHYRGLNTGELFF.